These 2 T cell receptor beta chains originate from one sample sequenced in a study of shared clonotypes between healthy human individuals. TCRdb's table, derived via immunoSEQ multiplex PCR, lists solely in-frame clones and lacks some. The sample yields over a million clones, around 78% seen once. The sample comprised memory CD4+ T cells from PBMCs. Described subset: CD45RA-negative fraction. All receptors come from a man aged 18 to 30 in good health. Some clones in this sample may be carry-over from other donors' samples.

The chain uses TRBV29-1 and TRBJ1-5; 8 nucleotides agree with TRBD1. CDR1 is SQVTM, CDR2 ANQGSEA, per germline. This CDR3 has 14 residues. Losses at the gene ends were 7 bases for V and 4 bases for J; bases not matched to a gene: 9. CDR3 residues: CSASGTGRNQPQHF. CDR3 in DNA: TGCAGCGCCTCCGGGACAGGTCGGAATCAGCCCCAGCATTTT. Full variable domain (missing parts from reference TRBV29-1 and TRBJ1-5): SAVISQKPSRDICQRGTSLTIQCQVDSQVTMMFWYRQQPGQSLTLIATANQGSEATYESGFVIDKFPISRPNLTFSTLTVSNMSPEDSSIYLCSASGTGRNQPQHFGDGTRLSIL.

The sample holds many counts of this clone. V is TRBV2 and J is TRBJ2-7; 11 bases agree with TRBD2. Germline CDR1 is SNHLY and CDR2 is FYNNEI. The CDR3 runs to 15 residues. V lost 0 bases to trimming and J lost 3 bases; unmatched junction nucleotides: 1. CDR3 DNA sequence: TGTGCCAGCAGTGAAGCGACTAGCGGGAACTACGAGCAGTACTTC. It is translated as CASSEATSGNYEQYF.